Below are 32 T cell receptor beta chains sequenced from a single sample in a study of shared clonotypes between healthy human individuals. Sequencing was performed with immunoSEQ multiplex PCR; in TCRdb, only in-frame clones are kept and a portion is missing. The data contain some 96,000 clones, more than 45% of them singletons. The sequenced sample was PBMCs. The receptors originated from a woman between 35 and 50 years old in good health. Some clones in this sample may be carry-over from other donors' samples.

The chain is built from TRBV19 and TRBJ2-7; possibly TRBD1 for D (5 bases). The germline V and J ends were trimmed by 1 base and 2 bases, with 12 bases remaining between them. Germline CDR1 and CDR2: LNHDA and SQIVND (reference sequence). CDR3 length: 15 amino acids. In DNA form, the CDR3 reads TGTGCCAGTAGTATAGCCGGGTGGGGCACCTACGAGCAGTACTTC. Encoded protein: CASSIAGWGTYEQYF.

The rearrangement uses TRBV5-1 and TRBJ2-1; 13 bases map to TRBD2. Germline-derived CDR1 and CDR2 are SGHRS and YFSETQ. This CDR3 comprises 19 residues. The junction had 16 bases not matched to a gene; V was cut back by 4 bases and J by 6 bases. The CDR3 loop reads CASSLAGGLAGVSGNEQFF. As DNA, the CDR3 is TGCGCCAGCAGCCTGGCCGGAGGACTAGCGGGAGTTTCGGGCAATGAGCAGTTCTTC.

The chain joins TRBV5-1 to TRBJ1-1; D is uncertain. The V end lost 0 bases, the J end lost 0 bases, and 9 bases lay between the germline ends. CDR1 and CDR2 from the germline V gene are SGHRS and YFSETQ. The CDR3 sequence is 15 residues long. As DNA, the CDR3 is TGCGCCAGCAGCTTGGATGGTCAGGTGAACACTGAAGCTTTCTTT. Translation: CASSLDGQVNTEAFF.

The J gene is TRBJ1-1, the V gene TRBV15; D unresolved. Germline V gene sequence: CDR1 LNHNV, CDR2 YYDKDF (reference sequence). This CDR3 has 13 residues. The V and J ends lost 3 bases and 6 bases respectively, with 11 bases between them. The CDR3 bases are TGTGCCACCAGCAGGCCGGACGGGCCTGAAGCTTTCTTT. It encodes CATSRPDGPEAFF.

This clone has a handful of counts. V gene TRBV2 combines with J gene TRBJ2-7, with TRBD1 as a possible D gene (5 bases). V lost 3 bases and J lost 3, with 6 bases in between. Germline loops: CDR1 SNHLY, CDR2 FYNNEI. The CDR3 has 12 amino acids. Written as DNA, the CDR3 is TGTGCCAGCAGTGACCAGGGCTACGAGCAGTACTTC. Protein: CASSDQGYEQYF.

This clone was seen a few times. The V gene is TRBV15, the J gene TRBJ2-3; D is uncertain. This CDR3 is 15 amino acids long. Trimming took 0 bases from V and 10 from J, leaving 17 bases between them. Germline V gene lookup returns CDR1 LNHNV and CDR2 YYDKDF (reference sequence). CDR3 protein: CATSRDGVTLMAQYF. As DNA, the CDR3 is TGTGCCACCAGCAGAGATGGGGTGACATTGATGGCGCAGTATTTT. The whole variable domain, filled in from reference TRBV15 and TRBJ2-3, reads DAMVIQNPRYQVTQFGKPVTLSCSQTLNHNVMYWYQQKSSQAPKLLFHYYDKDFNNEADTPDNFQSRRPNTSFCFLDIRSPGLGDTAMYLCATSRDGVTLMAQYFGPGTRLTVL.

This clone was detected ten times or more. The rearrangement uses TRBV6-4 and TRBJ1-2; weak D call: TRBD1 (5 bases). The germline CDR1 and CDR2 sequences are MRHNA and SNTAGT. The CDR3 loop spans 14 amino acids. Trimming took 3 bases from V and 4 from J, leaving 12 bases between them. The CDR3 sequence: CASSEGAYGYGYTF. The DNA of the CDR3 is TGTGCCAGCAGTGAAGGGGCCTACGGCTATGGCTACACCTTC.

For this clone: In the same sample, other DNA sequences code for this CDR3. The chain employs TRBV30 and TRBJ1-5, with a tentative D call TRBD1 (6 bases). The germline gives CDR1 GTSNPN, CDR2 SVGIG (reference sequence). The CDR3 runs 14 residues. V was pared by 1 base and J by 2 bases, with 9 bases between. Here the CDR3 DNA reads TGTGCCTGGAGTGCGGGGGGCGGCAATCAGCCCCAGCATTTT. This gives the protein CAWSAGGGNQPQHF.

Only one count was recorded for this clone. This chain joins TRBV5-1 and TRBJ2-3; D ambiguous. The V end lost 1 base, the J end lost 3 bases, and 9 bases lay between the germline ends. Germline values: CDR1 SGHRS, CDR2 YFSETQ. The CDR3 consists of 14 residues. This CDR3 reads CASSLRRNTDTQYF. CDR3 nucleotides: TGCGCCAGCAGCTTGCGGCGGAATACAGATACGCAGTATTTT. Full variable domain (missing parts from reference TRBV5-1 and TRBJ2-3): KAGVTQTPRYLIKTRGQQVTLSCSPISGHRSVSWYQQTPGQGLQFLFEYFSETQRNKGNFPGRFSGRQFSNSRSEMNVSTLELGDSALYLCASSLRRNTDTQYFGPGTRLTVL.

This clone occurred many times. The chain combines TRBV18 with TRBJ1-1, with a tentative D call TRBD1 (6 bases). The CDR3 covers 13 residues. V lost 2 bases and J 3 bases, leaving 7 bases between the germline ends. The germline CDR1 and CDR2 sequences are KGHSH and LQKENI. This chain's CDR3 is CASSPRGDTEAFF. The DNA of the CDR3 is TGTGCCAGCTCACCAAGGGGGGACACTGAAGCTTTCTTT. The full variable domain, rest sourced from reference TRBV18 and TRBJ1-1, is NAGVMQNPRHLVRRRGQEARLRCSPMKGHSHVYWYRQLPEEGLKFMVYLQKENIIDESGMPKERFSAEFPKEGPSILRIQQVVRGDSAAYFCASSPRGDTEAFFGQGTRLTVV.

The J gene is TRBJ2-1, the V gene TRBV7-9; 13 bases align to TRBD2. From germline, CDR1 is SEHNR and CDR2 FQNEAQ (reference sequence). There are 16 residues in the CDR3. Trimming at V came to 4 bases and at J to 12 bases, leaving 12 bases not matched to a gene. CDR3 DNA: TGTGCCAGCAGCTCGTATTGGACTAGCGGGAGCAGGGCGCAGTTCTTC. Translation: CASSSYWTSGSRAQFF.

The chain carries TRBV7-9 and TRBJ2-2, with a possible D match to TRBD1 (5 bases). Germline V CDR1 and CDR2: SEHNR, FQNEAQ (reference sequence). V dropped 0 bases and J dropped 4 bases, with 9 bases sitting between them. The CDR3 spans 15 residues. The CDR3 sequence is CASSLAQGGTGELFF. The CDR3 nucleotides are TGTGCCAGCAGCTTAGCTCAGGGTGGCACCGGGGAGCTGTTTTTT. The variable domain in full, completed from reference TRBV7-9 and TRBJ2-2, reads DTGVSQNPRHKITKRGQNVTFRCDPISEHNRLYWYRQTLGQGPEFLTYFQNEAQLEKSRLLSDRFSAERPKGSFSTLEIQRTEQGDSAMYLCASSLAQGGTGELFFGEGSRLTVL.

The CDR3 spells CASSYSETVPSYGYTF. The CDR3 DNA is TGTGCCAGCAGTTACTCAGAGACAGTTCCGTCCTATGGCTACACCTTC. The chain combines TRBV6-5 with TRBJ1-2; a possible D gene is TRBD1 (5 bases). The germline V gene has CDR1 MNHEY and CDR2 SVGAGI. Trimming left V 0 bases short and J 4 bases short, with 15 bases between. The CDR3 spans 16 residues.

This clone was seen a handful of times. Other DNA sequences in the sample encode the same CDR3. The V gene is TRBV4-2, the J gene TRBJ1-1, with D hard to call. The V end was cut by 1 base, the J end by 12 bases, with 9 bases between. Germline V lookup: CDR1 LGHNA, CDR2 YNFKEQ. CDR3 length: 11 residues. The CDR3 DNA is TGTGCCAGCAGCCAAGGGGCGAGTTCTTTCTTT. Amino acids: CASSQGASSFF.

This clone was seen repeatedly, ten times or more. The chain joins TRBV10-3 to TRBJ1-5; the D gene is possibly TRBD1 (5 bases). This CDR3 contains 16 residues. Deletions cut 0 bases from V and 1 base from J, with 10 bases between. Per germline, CDR1 ENHRY and CDR2 SYGVKD. The CDR3 DNA reads as TGTGCCATCAGTGAGTCCCCGGGACGGAGCAATCAGCCCCAGCATTTT. Translating it yields CAISESPGRSNQPQHF.

With regard to this clone: Being one base from a much bigger clone, this may be a read error. The chain combines TRBV4-2 with TRBJ2-3, with 11 positions matching TRBD2. The J segment lost 0 bases and the V segment lost 4 bases, leaving 0 bases of the junction unmatched. The CDR3 contains 15 residues. Germline assignment: CDR1 LGHNA and CDR2 YNFKEQ. The CDR3 protein is CASSRTSGSTDTQYF. The CDR3 region has the DNA TGTGCCAGCAGCCGGACTAGCGGGAGCACAGATACGCAGTATTTT.

The chain uses TRBV5-1 and TRBJ2-7, with D maybe TRBD1 (5 bases). CDR3 length equals 11 residues. Germline V gene sequence: CDR1 SGHRS, CDR2 YFSETQ. Trimming removed 3 bases at V and 7 bases at J, with 8 bases between. CDR3 bases: TGCGCCAGCAGCTACAGACAGGAGCAGTACTTC. Translating gives CASSYRQEQYF.

Only a few counts were recorded for this clone. CDR3 loop: CASSESRGAGTGYQPQHF. The CDR3 region has the DNA TGTGCCAGCAGTGAAAGTAGGGGGGCCGGGACAGGTTATCAGCCCCAGCATTTT. The chain carries TRBV6-1 and TRBJ1-5, with TRBD1 matching 8 bases. Germline CDR1 MNHNS, CDR2 SASEGT. Germline trimming cut 2 bases from V and 5 bases from J; bases unmatched to any gene: 14. The CDR3 loop spans 18 amino acids.

The table lists this clone with a count of one. This may be a read error: a much more frequent sequence differs by one nucleotide. This chain connects TRBV27 to TRBJ1-6, with D unresolved. This CDR3 has 14 residues. Germline assignment: CDR1 MNHEY and CDR2 SMNVEV (reference sequence). CDR3 sequence reads: CASSLGIYNLPLHF. Written as DNA, the CDR3 is TGTGCCAGCAGTTTGGGGATCTATAATTTACCCCTCCACTTT.

This rearrangement joins TRBV7-6 to TRBJ1-6, with 9 bases fitting TRBD1. The length of the CDR3 is 19 residues. V shed 5 bases, J shed 8 bases, and the junction held 19 bases outside the gene matches. Germline V gene lookup returns CDR1 SGHVS and CDR2 FNYEAQ. CDR3 region: CASSLVGTGYGSVDSPLHF. Here the CDR3 DNA reads TGTGCCAGCAGCCTAGTTGGGACAGGGTACGGTTCGGTGGATTCACCCCTCCACTTT.

The chain is built from TRBV9 and TRBJ1-1; no definite D call. This CDR3 has 13 residues. Germline CDR1 is SGDLS and CDR2 is YYNGEE. V was cut by 4 bases and J by 5 bases, with 12 bases left in between. Here the CDR3 reads CASSLGLRTEAFF. CDR3 bases: TGTGCCAGCAGCCTCGGGCTAAGAACTGAAGCTTTCTTT.

This sequence joins TRBV9 and TRBJ2-5, with 10 bases fitting TRBD2. Looked up from germline, CDR1 is SGDLS and CDR2 is YYNGEE. The CDR3 is 16 residues long. With V trimmed by 4 bases and J by 4 bases, 10 bases remained unmatched. DNA of the CDR3: TGTGCCAGCAGCCCTCACGCCGGGACTAGCGTAGAGACCCAGTACTTC. Translated, it gives CASSPHAGTSVETQYF.

This clone has a count of ten or more. V usage is TRBV6-1 and J usage is TRBJ2-5; 10 bases match TRBD2. The CDR3 extends over 15 amino acids. Per germline, CDR1 MNHNS and CDR2 SASEGT. V gave up 3 bases and J gave up 0 bases; unmatched junction bases: 1. CDR3 loop: CASSDLAGDQETQYF. The CDR3 DNA reads as TGTGCCAGCAGTGACCTAGCGGGAGACCAAGAGACCCAGTACTTC.

The chain links TRBV7-9 to TRBJ2-6, with D tentatively TRBD1 (6 bases). Between the trimmed V and J ends, which lost 7 bases and 0 bases, there was a span of 16 bases. CDR3 length: 17 amino acids. CDR1 SEHNR and CDR2 FQNEAQ come from the germline V gene (reference sequence). CDR3 sequence: CASTTRTAASGANVLTF. The CDR3 DNA follows: TGTGCCAGCACCACTAGGACAGCTGCCTCTGGGGCCAACGTCCTGACTTTC.

This clone turned up a few times. The CDR3 sequence is CSAERGDTEAFF. CDR3 coding DNA: TGCAGCGCCGAAAGGGGGGACACTGAAGCTTTCTTT. The chain joins TRBV29-1 to TRBJ1-1; TRBD1 is a possible D gene (6 bases). The CDR3 covers 12 residues. Germline loops: CDR1 SQVTM, CDR2 ANQGSEA. The V and J ends lost 7 bases and 3 bases respectively, with 12 bases between them.

This clone was seen a few times. This sequence joins TRBV6-1 and TRBJ2-7; no clear D gene. CDR3 length equals 14 residues. CDR1 and CDR2 (germline): MNHNS, SASEGT. V dropped 5 bases and J dropped 5 bases, with 16 bases sitting between them. The CDR3 spells CASSKMSVGHEQYF. In DNA, the CDR3 is TGTGCCAGCAGTAAAATGAGCGTAGGGCACGAGCAGTACTTC.

The genes are TRBV5-1 and TRBJ2-1; 8 nucleotides align to TRBD2. The CDR3 runs to 16 residues. The germline V gene encodes CDR1 SGHRS and CDR2 YFSETQ. Unmatched junction bases numbered 10, after V lost 0 bases and J lost 8 bases. The CDR3 nucleotides read TGCGCCAGCAGCTTGGCCCTTTTAGCGGGAAGGGATGAGCAGTTCTTC. It encodes CASSLALLAGRDEQFF. The complete variable domain, with remaining parts taken from reference TRBV5-1 and TRBJ2-1, reads KAGVTQTPRYLIKTRGQQVTLSCSPISGHRSVSWYQQTPGQGLQFLFEYFSETQRNKGNFPGRFSGRQFSNSRSEMNVSTLELGDSALYLCASSLALLAGRDEQFFGPGTRLTVL.

This chain connects TRBV9 to TRBJ2-1; the D is unclear. The germline CDR1 and CDR2 sequences are SGDLS and YYNGEE. The CDR3 is 13 residues long. V gave up 4 bases and J gave up 8 bases, with 13 bases separating them. The CDR3 region has the DNA TGTGCCAGCAGCCCTCCCGGTGATTATGAGCAGTTCTTC. This encodes CASSPPGDYEQFF.

This rearrangement joins TRBV28 to TRBJ2-1; the D gene is possibly TRBD2 (5 bases). Germline loops: CDR1 MDHEN, CDR2 SYDVKM. The length of the CDR3 is 12 residues. The V end was cut by 7 bases, the J end by 4 bases, with 8 bases between. CDR3 loop: CASTGLYNEQFF. As DNA, the CDR3 is TGTGCCAGCACAGGACTTTACAATGAGCAGTTCTTC.

The chain employs TRBV5-4 and TRBJ2-1; the D gene could be TRBD1 or TRBD2 (5 bases each). The CDR3 covers 12 residues. Deletions cut 5 bases from V and 7 bases from J, with 10 bases between. The germline V gene encodes CDR1 SGHNT and CDR2 YYREEE (reference sequence). Here the CDR3 reads CASSTGLNEQFF. For the CDR3, the DNA is TGTGCCAGCAGTACAGGACTGAATGAGCAGTTCTTC.

This clone was picked up a small number of times. The chain employs TRBV15 and TRBJ2-1; the match to TRBD2 covers 10 bases. The junction had 0 bases not matched to a gene; V was cut back by 7 bases and J by 3 bases. This CDR3 is 13 amino acids long. The germline V gene encodes CDR1 LNHNV and CDR2 YYDKDF (reference sequence). CDR3 sequence reads: CATIAGGYNEQFF. The CDR3 bases are TGTGCCACCATAGCGGGAGGCTACAATGAGCAGTTCTTC.

This clone showed up just once. At one end, the junction sequence differs from germline, possibly due to a read error. This chain connects TRBV7-8 to TRBJ1-3; unclear D gene. CDR3 length equals 15 residues. Germline V CDR1 and CDR2: SGHVS, FQNEAQ. The CDR3 DNA is TGTGCCAGCAGCTTAAGTCGGAGATCTGGAGACACCATATATTTT. Amino acid sequence: CASSLSRRSGDTIYF.